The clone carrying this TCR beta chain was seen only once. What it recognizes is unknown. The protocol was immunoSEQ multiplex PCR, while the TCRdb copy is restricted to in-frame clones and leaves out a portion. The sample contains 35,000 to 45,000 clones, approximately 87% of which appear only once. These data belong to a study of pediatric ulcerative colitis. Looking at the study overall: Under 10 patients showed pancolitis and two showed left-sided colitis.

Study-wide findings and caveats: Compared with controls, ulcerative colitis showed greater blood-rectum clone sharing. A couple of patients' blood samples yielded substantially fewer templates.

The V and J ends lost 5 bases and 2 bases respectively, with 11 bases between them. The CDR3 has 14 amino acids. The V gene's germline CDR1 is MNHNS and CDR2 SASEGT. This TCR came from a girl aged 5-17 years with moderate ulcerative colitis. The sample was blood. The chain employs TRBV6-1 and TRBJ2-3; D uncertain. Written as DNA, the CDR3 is TGTGCCAGCAGTTCGCCTTTACTCACAGATACGCAGTATTTT. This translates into CASSSPLLTDTQYF.